Detailed here is one T cell receptor beta chain. Its antigen remains unidentified. This specimen belongs to a study of regulatory T cells in long-lasting Graves disease. Study-level findings and limits: TCR diversity was lower in persistent than newly diagnosed Graves' disease. Newly diagnosed disease favored TRBV20-1 and TRBJ2-1 over persistent disease.

This CDR3 contains 12 residues. V gave up 5 bases and J gave up 8 bases, with 11 bases separating them. Germline V gives CDR1 MNHEY, CDR2 SMNVEV (reference sequence). Arm-PCR of CDR3 regions with iRepertoire HTBI primers generated TCR beta libraries. A single record per CDR3 protein comes from TCRdb applying MiXCR to the multiplex PCR reads. The data show hundreds of thousands of distinct CDR3 sequences, approximately 13% seen once. Time point reported: newly diagnosed GD, antithyroid drugs for less than 3 months. The TCR library used RNA extracted from PBMCs. The same data also contributed to another study, on T cells in Graves' hyperthyroidism and ophthalmopathy. Turning to that study: HTBI primers were employed in a first-round RT-PCR of the TCR CDR3. Onset of ophthalmopathy came a median 6.5 months after the model predicted it.

The source material was peripheral blood mononuclear cells (PBMCs), sampled at new diagnosis, from a patient treated with antithyroid drugs. V and J are TRBV27 and TRBJ2-3; unclear D gene. This TCR derives from a young man with Graves disease. CDR3 in amino acids: CASSPTPATQYF. The CDR3, as DNA: TGTGCCAGCAGTCCTACCCCCGCTACGCAGTATTTT.